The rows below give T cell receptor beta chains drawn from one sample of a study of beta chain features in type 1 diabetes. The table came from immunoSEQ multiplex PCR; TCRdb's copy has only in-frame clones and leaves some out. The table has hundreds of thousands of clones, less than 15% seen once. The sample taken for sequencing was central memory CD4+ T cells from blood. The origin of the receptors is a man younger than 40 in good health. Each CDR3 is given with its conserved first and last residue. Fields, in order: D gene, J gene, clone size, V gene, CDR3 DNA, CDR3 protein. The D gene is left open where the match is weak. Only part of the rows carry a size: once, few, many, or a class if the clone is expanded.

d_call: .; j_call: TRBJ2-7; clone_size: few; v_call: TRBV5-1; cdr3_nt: TGCGCCAGCAGCCCTGGCCACAGGGAGCACTACGAGCAGTACTTC; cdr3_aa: CASSPGHREHYEQYF
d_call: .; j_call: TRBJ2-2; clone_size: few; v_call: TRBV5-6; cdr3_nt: TGTGCCAGCAGCTTGTGGACCGGGGAGCTGTTTTTT; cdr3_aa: CASSLWTGELFF
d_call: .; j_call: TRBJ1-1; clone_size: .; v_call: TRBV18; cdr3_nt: TGTGCCAGCTCACCACTTCAGAGCATGAACACTGAAGCTTTCTTT; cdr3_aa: CASSPLQSMNTEAFF
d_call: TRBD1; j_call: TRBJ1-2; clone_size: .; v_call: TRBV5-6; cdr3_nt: TGTGCCAGCAGCCCTCGGACAGGGGGCTATGGCTACACCTTC; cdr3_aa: CASSPRTGGYGYTF
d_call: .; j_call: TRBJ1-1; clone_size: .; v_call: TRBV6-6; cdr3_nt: TGTGCCAGCAGTTACAGGTTGGGGGGCATGAACACTGAAGCTTTCTTT; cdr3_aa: CASSYRLGGMNTEAFF
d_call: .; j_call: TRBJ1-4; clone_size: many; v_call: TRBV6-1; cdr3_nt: TGTGCCAGCAGTGAAGAGGATAAACTGTTTTTT; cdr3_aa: CASSEEDKLFF
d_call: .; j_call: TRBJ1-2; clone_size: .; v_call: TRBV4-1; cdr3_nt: TGCGCCAGCAGCCGGGACGGTCCCTATGGCTACACCTTC; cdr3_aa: CASSRDGPYGYTF
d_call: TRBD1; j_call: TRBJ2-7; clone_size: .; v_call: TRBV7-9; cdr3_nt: TGTGCCAGCAGCCCCCCCGGACAGGGTAAGACCTACGAGCAGTACTTC; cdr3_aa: CASSPPGQGKTYEQYF
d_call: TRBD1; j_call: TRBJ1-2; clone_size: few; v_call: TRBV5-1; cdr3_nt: TGCGCCAGCAGCCCCGGGGACAGATCTAACTATGGCTACACCTTC; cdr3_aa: CASSPGDRSNYGYTF
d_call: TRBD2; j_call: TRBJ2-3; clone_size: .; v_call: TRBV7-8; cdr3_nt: TGTGCCAGCAGCGAAAGCCCCGGGACTACCTATACGGAGTATTTT; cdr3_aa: CASSESPGTTYTEYF
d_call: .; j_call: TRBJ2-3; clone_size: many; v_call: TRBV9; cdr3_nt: TGTGCCAGCAGCACCCAGCGCGGCACAGATACGCAGTATTTT; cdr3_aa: CASSTQRGTDTQYF
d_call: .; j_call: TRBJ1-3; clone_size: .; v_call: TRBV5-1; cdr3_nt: TGCGCCACCCTCGGCGCTTGTCGCTGGTTTGGAAACACCATATATTTT; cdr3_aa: CATLGACRWFGNTIYF
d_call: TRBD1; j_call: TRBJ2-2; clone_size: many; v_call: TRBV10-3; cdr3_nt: TGTGCCGTACAGGGGATTAAGAACACCGGGGAGCTGTTTTTT; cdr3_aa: CAVQGIKNTGELFF
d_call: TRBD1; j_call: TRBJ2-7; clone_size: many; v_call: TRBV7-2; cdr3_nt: TGTGCCAGCAGCCCCCGAACCGGGACAGGGGGCGAGCAGTACTTC; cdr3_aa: CASSPRTGTGGEQYF
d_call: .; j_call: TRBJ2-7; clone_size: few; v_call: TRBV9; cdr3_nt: TGTGCCAGCAGCCAAATAGGGAGCGAGCAGTACTTC; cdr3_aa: CASSQIGSEQYF
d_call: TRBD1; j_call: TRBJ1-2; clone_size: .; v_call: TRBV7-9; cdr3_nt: TGTGCCAGCAGCATGGGACAGGGGGCGGGCGGCTACACCTTC; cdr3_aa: CASSMGQGAGGYTF
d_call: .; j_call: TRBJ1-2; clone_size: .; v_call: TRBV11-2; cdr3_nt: TGTGCCAGCAGCTTAGAGCGGGGGCTCGGCTACACCTTC; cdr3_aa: CASSLERGLGYTF
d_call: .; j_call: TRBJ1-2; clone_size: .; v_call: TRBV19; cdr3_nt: TGTGCCAGTAGTATTGTGGGACATGGCTACACCTTC; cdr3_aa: CASSIVGHGYTF
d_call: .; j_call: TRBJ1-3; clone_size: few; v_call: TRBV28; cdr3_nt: TGTGCCAGCAGTTTATGGAACACCATATATTTT; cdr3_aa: CASSLWNTIYF
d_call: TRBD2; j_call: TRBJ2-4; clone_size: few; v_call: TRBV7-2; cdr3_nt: TGTGCCAGCAGCTTAGCAGCGGGGGTGCCCAAAAACATTCAGTACTTC; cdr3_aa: CASSLAAGVPKNIQYF
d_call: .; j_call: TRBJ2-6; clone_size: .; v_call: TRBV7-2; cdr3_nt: TGTGCCAGCCACCTAAACTCTGGGGCCAACGTCCTGACTTTC; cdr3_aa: CASHLNSGANVLTF
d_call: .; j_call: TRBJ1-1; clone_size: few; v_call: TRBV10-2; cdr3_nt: TGCGCCAGCAGGTATGACAGATATGGGACCACTGAAGCTTTCTTT; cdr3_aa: CASRYDRYGTTEAFF